The 6 T cell receptor beta chains below all came from one sample that was sequenced in a study of blood T cell repertoires in COVID-19. The assay was immunoSEQ multiplex PCR, and TCRdb's table has in-frame clones only and misses some. The sample contains about 210,000 clones, around four fifths of which appear only once. Input material: peripheral blood. These receptor sequences come from a man aged 45 to 65 with active or convalescent COVID-19.

The table lists this clone with a count of one. The genes are TRBV5-4 and TRBJ2-6; D might be TRBD1 (5 bases). The CDR3 covers 18 residues. Trimming removed 1 base at V and 0 bases at J, with 14 bases between. The germline gives CDR1 SGHNT, CDR2 YYREEE (reference sequence). The CDR3 DNA reads as TGTGCCAGCAGCTTGTCCGGCAGGGTCCTCTCTGGGGCCAACGTCCTGACTTTC. Translation: CASSLSGRVLSGANVLTF.

This clone was recorded once. The chain recombines TRBV25-1 with TRBJ1-2, with 9 bases that match TRBD1. Germline-derived CDR1 and CDR2 are MGHDK and SYGVNS. V lost 3 bases and J lost 7; bases outside the gene matches: 9. The CDR3 totals 15 residues. The CDR3 reads CASSEPGQGPIGYTF. CDR3 coding DNA: TGTGCCAGCAGTGAGCCAGGACAGGGGCCCATTGGCTACACCTTC.

This clone turned up a few times. The chain joins TRBV5-6 to TRBJ2-3; the D gene is possibly TRBD1 (6 bases). CDR3 size: 15 residues. Germline V CDR1 and CDR2: SGHDT, YYEEEE. The V gene lost 1 base and the J gene lost 7 bases, with 16 bases spanning the gap. CDR3 protein: CASSLMGAQGYTQYF. The CDR3 DNA reads TGTGCCAGCAGCTTGATGGGGGCCCAGGGATATACGCAGTATTTT.

This chain joins TRBV6-5 and TRBJ1-1; weak D call: TRBD1 (5 bases). Germline V lookup: CDR1 MNHEY, CDR2 SVGAGI. The germline V and J ends were trimmed by 6 bases and 11 bases, with 25 bases remaining between them. CDR3 size: 15 residues. This CDR3 reads CASSLEGRRGGDAFF. CDR3 nucleotides: TGTGCCAGCAGCTTGGAGGGACGGAGGGGCGGGGATGCTTTCTTT.

The gene calls are TRBV10-3 and TRBJ1-1, with 8 bases matching TRBD1. The CDR3 sequence is 13 residues long. Germline assignment: CDR1 ENHRY and CDR2 SYGVKD. In DNA, the CDR3 is TGTGCTTCGACAGGGGATTTAAACACTGAAGCTTTCTTT. Amino acid sequence: CASTGDLNTEAFF.

This rearrangement joins TRBV6-6 to TRBJ1-2; D is possibly TRBD1 (5 bases). Trimming shortened V by 6 bases and J by 3 bases, and 14 bases separated the two germline ends. The CDR3 sequence is 14 residues long. In germline, CDR1 is MNHNY, CDR2 SVGAGI (reference sequence). The CDR3 sequence: CASSPWGGDYGYTF. The CDR3 DNA is TGTGCCAGCAGCCCCTGGGGGGGGGACTATGGCTACACCTTC.